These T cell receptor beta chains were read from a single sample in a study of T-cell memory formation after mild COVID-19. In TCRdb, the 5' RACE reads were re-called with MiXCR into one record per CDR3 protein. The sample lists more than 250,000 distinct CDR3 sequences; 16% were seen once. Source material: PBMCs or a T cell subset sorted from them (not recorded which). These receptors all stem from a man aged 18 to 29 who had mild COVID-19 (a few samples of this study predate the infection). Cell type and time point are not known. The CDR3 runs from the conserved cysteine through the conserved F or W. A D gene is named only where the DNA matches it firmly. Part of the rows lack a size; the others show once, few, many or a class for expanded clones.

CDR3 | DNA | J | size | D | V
CASKRSQETQYF | TGTGCCAGCAAACGGTCCCAAGAGACCCAGTACTTC | TRBJ2-5 | few | NA | TRBV6-2/TRBV6-3
CASSVATGAGETQYF | TGTGCCAGCAGCGTAGCTACGGGGGCCGGAGAGACCCAGTACTTC | TRBJ2-5 | few | NA | TRBV9
CASSLGGSTGELFF | TGTGCCAGCAGCTTAGGGGGGAGCACCGGGGAGCTGTTTTTT | TRBJ2-2 | NA | NA | TRBV7-7
CSASIIASNQPQHF | TGCAGTGCTAGCATCATAGCGAGCAATCAGCCCCAGCATTTT | TRBJ1-5 | few | NA | TRBV20-1
CASSPGQGLSGANVLTF | TGTGCCAGCAGCCCCGGACAGGGACTCTCTGGGGCCAACGTCCTGACTTTC | TRBJ2-6 | NA | TRBD1 | TRBV7-9
CASSLPTAGYRTQYF | TGTGCCAGCAGTTTGCCCACCGCAGGGTATCGCACGCAGTATTTT | TRBJ2-3 | NA | NA | TRBV28
CASASPGDYNGELFF | TGTGCTAGTGCCTCCCCCGGGGACTACAACGGGGAGCTGTTTTTT | TRBJ2-2 | NA | TRBD2 | TRBV12-5
CSAPTHLRDGELFF | TGCAGTGCTCCTACACATCTCCGGGACGGGGAGCTGTTTTTT | TRBJ2-2 | NA | NA | TRBV20-1
CASSRATSGGLSTDTQYF | TGTGCCAGCAGCAGAGCAACTAGCGGGGGCCTGAGCACAGATACGCAGTATTTT | TRBJ2-3 | few | TRBD2 | TRBV7-2
CASSPDLGGYTDTQYF | TGTGCCAGCAGTCCCGATCTGGGGGGGTACACAGATACGCAGTATTTT | TRBJ2-3 | NA | TRBD2 | TRBV6-2/TRBV6-3
CASSLTGGISYTF | TGTGCCAGCAGCCTGACAGGGGGCATTAGCTACACCTTC | TRBJ1-2 | NA | TRBD1 | TRBV5-5
CAGSTGEKLFF | TGTGCCGGAAGTACAGGGGAAAAACTGTTTTTT | TRBJ1-4 | few | NA | TRBV19
CASSATGKNQPQHF | TGTGCCAGCAGCGCAACGGGGAAAAATCAGCCCCAGCATTTT | TRBJ1-5 | few | NA | TRBV9
CASSQDRWTTNNEQFF | TGCGCCAGCAGCCAAGATCGCTGGACTACTAACAATGAGCAGTTCTTC | TRBJ2-1 | few | NA | TRBV4-1
CSAISRGSSGEQYF | TGCAGTGCTATTTCGCGGGGTTCCTCTGGCGAGCAGTACTTC | TRBJ2-7 | many | NA | TRBV20-1
CASSVRPGPLSYNEQFF | TGTGCCAGCAGCGTCCGACCGGGACCCCTCTCCTACAATGAGCAGTTCTTC | TRBJ2-1 | few | NA | TRBV9
CSVRVQANTGELFF | TGCAGCGTTAGGGTCCAGGCGAACACCGGGGAGCTGTTTTTT | TRBJ2-2 | NA | NA | TRBV29-1
CASSQDREGPGQPQHF | TGCGCCAGCAGCCAAGATCGGGAGGGGCCGGGTCAGCCCCAGCATTTT | TRBJ1-5 | many | NA | TRBV4-3
CASSLVLQGSYEQYF | TGTGCCAGCAGCTTGGTTCTGCAGGGGTCCTACGAGCAGTACTTC | TRBJ2-7 | NA | NA | TRBV5-6
CASTRLGYETQYF | TGTGCCAGCACCCGTTTGGGGTACGAGACCCAGTACTTC | TRBJ2-5 | NA | NA | TRBV7-2
CASTESGGSYNEQFF | TGCGCCAGCACAGAGAGCGGGGGCTCCTACAATGAGCAGTTCTTC | TRBJ2-1 | NA | TRBD2 | TRBV5-1
CASSTGPGYDNEQFF | TGTGCCAGTAGTACTGGACCGGGTTACGACAATGAGCAGTTCTTC | TRBJ2-1 | NA | NA | TRBV19
CAISESPTGGSLGTEAFF | TGTGCCATCAGTGAGTCGCCGACAGGGGGGTCTTTGGGCACTGAAGCTTTCTTT | TRBJ1-1 | few | TRBD1 | TRBV10-3
CASSQDRSENTGELFF | TGCGCCAGCAGCCAAGATAGGAGCGAGAACACCGGGGAGCTGTTTTTT | TRBJ2-2 | many | NA | TRBV4-3
CASSQDGSTGTQYF | TGTGCCAGCAGCCAAGACGGTTCCACAGGGACCCAGTACTTC | TRBJ2-5 | NA | NA | TRBV3-1
CASSPRRGPRDTQYF | TGTGCCAGCAGTCCGCGCCGGGGGCCTAGAGATACGCAGTATTTT | TRBJ2-3 | few | NA | TRBV27
CASSVAVDTQYF | TGTGCCAGCAGCGTAGCGGTAGATACGCAGTATTTT | TRBJ2-3 | NA | NA | TRBV9
CASSLVLGTEAFF | TGCGCCAGCAGCTTGGTTTTAGGCACTGAAGCTTTCTTT | TRBJ1-1 | NA | NA | TRBV5-1
CASSQAYRGEQYF | TGCGCCAGCAGCCAAGCTTATCGGGGCGAGCAGTACTTC | TRBJ2-7 | NA | NA | TRBV4-3
CASSEPPGSYNEQFF | TGTGCCAGCAGTGAACCCCCTGGGTCCTACAATGAGCAGTTCTTC | TRBJ2-1 | NA | NA | TRBV6-1
CASSLDGVSYQPQHF | TGTGCCAGCAGTTTGGACGGGGTCTCTTATCAGCCCCAGCATTTT | TRBJ1-5 | NA | NA | TRBV12-3/TRBV12-4
CASSSGFDEQYF | TGTGCCAGCAGCTCCGGGTTTGACGAGCAGTACTTC | TRBJ2-7 | many | NA | TRBV7-2
CASSYSRKDMNTEAFF | TGTGCCAGCAGTTACTCAAGAAAAGACATGAACACTGAAGCTTTCTTT | TRBJ1-1 | few | NA | TRBV6-2/TRBV6-3
CASSLWGEEAFF | TGTGCCAGCAGCTTATGGGGGGAAGAAGCTTTCTTT | TRBJ1-1 | NA | NA | TRBV11-2
CATSRAVTTDTQYF | TGTGCCACCAGCAGAGCGGTGACCACAGATACGCAGTATTTT | TRBJ2-3 | many | NA | TRBV15
CASSTLAREETQYF | TGTGCCAGCAGCACACTAGCGCGTGAAGAGACCCAGTACTTC | TRBJ2-5 | many | TRBD2 | TRBV12-3/TRBV12-4
CASSSRTGPLAKNIQYF | TGTGCCAGCAGTTCCAGGACTGGCCCTCTAGCCAAAAACATTCAGTACTTC | TRBJ2-4 | few | NA | TRBV12-3/TRBV12-4
CASSLNGRGTEAFF | TGTGCCAGCAGCTTAAATGGGAGGGGTACTGAAGCTTTCTTT | TRBJ1-1 | NA | NA | TRBV7-9
CASSQSTWETQYF | TGCGCCAGCAGCCAATCGACTTGGGAGACCCAGTACTTC | TRBJ2-5 | NA | NA | TRBV4-1
CASSLGTSTDTQYF | TGTGCCAGCAGCTTGGGGACTAGCACAGATACGCAGTATTTT | TRBJ2-3 | many | NA | TRBV5-1
CSGGLSGETQYF | TGCAGCGGTGGACTCTCAGGGGAGACCCAGTACTTC | TRBJ2-5 | NA | NA | TRBV29-1
CASSPGLAGGPFF | TGTGCCAGCAGCCCAGGACTAGCGGGGGGGCCGTTCTTC | TRBJ2-1 | NA | TRBD2 | TRBV7-2
CASSFVSVPGPRSGYTF | TGTGCCAGCAGCTTCGTCTCGGTACCGGGACCCAGGAGTGGCTACACCTTC | TRBJ1-2 | many | NA | TRBV7-8
CASSLGTGRRKAFF | TGTGCCAGCAGCTTAGGGACAGGGAGGAGGAAAGCTTTCTTT | TRBJ1-1 | many | TRBD1 | TRBV7-2
CASTQVGRVFWYGYTF | TGTGCCAGCACCCAGGTGGGACGGGTCTTTTGGTATGGCTACACCTTC | TRBJ1-2 | NA | NA | TRBV28
CASSYYRQPQHF | TGTGCCAGCAGTTATTACCGGCAGCCCCAGCATTTT | TRBJ1-5 | many | NA | TRBV28
CASSFLASGAETQYF | TGTGCCAGCAGCTTTTTGGCTAGCGGGGCAGAGACCCAGTACTTC | TRBJ2-5 | few | TRBD2 | TRBV7-2
CAISTNSGETQYF | TGTGCCATCAGTACCAATAGCGGTGAGACCCAGTACTTC | TRBJ2-5 | NA | NA | TRBV10-3
CASSSQKRGGSDTQYF | TGTGCCAGCAGTTCCCAGAAGCGGGGGGGTTCAGATACGCAGTATTTT | TRBJ2-3 | NA | TRBD2 | TRBV12-3/TRBV12-4
CASSDGVGGAPDTQYF | TGTGCCAGCAGTGACGGGGTCGGGGGGGCCCCAGATACGCAGTATTTT | TRBJ2-3 | NA | TRBD2 | TRBV6-4
CASSATSGGKETQYF | TGTGCCAGCAGCGCCACTAGCGGGGGGAAAGAGACCCAGTACTTC | TRBJ2-5 | NA | TRBD2 | TRBV7-2
CSVAKGNEQFF | TGCAGCGTTGCAAAGGGGAATGAGCAGTTCTTC | TRBJ2-1 | NA | NA | TRBV29-1
CSAGTYRGSRNEQYF | TGCAGTGCTGGAACATACAGGGGCTCAAGGAACGAGCAGTACTTC | TRBJ2-7 | few | TRBD1 | TRBV20-1
CASSWTSGGSTDTQYF | TGCGCCAGCAGCTGGACTAGCGGGGGTAGCACAGATACGCAGTATTTT | TRBJ2-3 | few | TRBD2 | TRBV5-1
CASSTGSHTQYF | TGTGCCAGCAGTACTGGCAGTCATACGCAGTATTTT | TRBJ2-3 | NA | NA | TRBV28
CASSFQRSSYNEQFF | TGCGCCAGCAGCTTCCAGCGGAGCTCCTACAATGAGCAGTTCTTC | TRBJ2-1 | few | NA | TRBV5-1
CSAVGLANNEQFF | TGCAGTGCGGTGGGACTAGCGAACAATGAGCAGTTCTTC | TRBJ2-1 | NA | TRBD2 | TRBV20-1
CASSPGTGEYEQFF | TGTGCCAGCAGCCCCGGGACAGGGGAGTATGAGCAGTTCTTC | TRBJ2-1 | few | TRBD1 | TRBV7-9
CSVTSTGGTTEAFF | TGCAGCGTTACTTCGACAGGGGGGACCACTGAAGCTTTCTTT | TRBJ1-1 | few | TRBD1 | TRBV29-1
CASSFTGGSDTQYF | TGTGCCAGCAGCTTTACAGGGGGCTCCGATACGCAGTATTTT | TRBJ2-3 | few | TRBD1 | TRBV11-1